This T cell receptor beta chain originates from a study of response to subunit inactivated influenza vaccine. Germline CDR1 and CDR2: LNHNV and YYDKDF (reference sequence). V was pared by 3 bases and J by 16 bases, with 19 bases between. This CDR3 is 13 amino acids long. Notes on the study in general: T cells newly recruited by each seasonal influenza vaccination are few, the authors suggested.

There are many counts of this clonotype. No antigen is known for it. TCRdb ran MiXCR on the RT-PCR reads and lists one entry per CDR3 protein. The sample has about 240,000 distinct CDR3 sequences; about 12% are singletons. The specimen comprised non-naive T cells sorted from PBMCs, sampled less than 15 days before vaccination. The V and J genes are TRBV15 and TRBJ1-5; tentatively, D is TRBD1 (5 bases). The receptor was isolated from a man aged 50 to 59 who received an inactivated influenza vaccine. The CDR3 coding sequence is TGTGCCACCAGCAGCGAACCTGAAACAGGTCCCCATTTT. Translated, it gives CATSSEPETGPHF.